One sample yielded the 13 T cell receptor beta chains listed below, sequenced in a study of cytomegalovirus exposure and HLA in healthy donors. This PCR relied on a set of 60 Vbeta primers and 13 Jbeta primers. The assay was immunoSEQ multiplex PCR, and TCRdb's table has in-frame clones only and misses some. The repertoire holds 120,000 or so clones, 15% seen once, with 1.5% to 2% in the top ten. Sequenced: PBMCs. The receptors originated from a woman aged 18 to 35 in good health and CMV-seronegative.

The V call is TRBV7-3, the J call TRBJ2-5; a weak D match, TRBD1 (5 bases). CDR1 and CDR2 (germline): SGHTA, FQGTGA. V was shortened by 2 bases and J by 1 base, with 14 bases between the two germline ends. The CDR3 consists of 16 residues. The CDR3 coding sequence is TGTGCCAGCAGCTTACGTCCAGGGCTTTTCCAAGAGACCCAGTACTTC. It is translated as CASSLRPGLFQETQYF.

The chain employs TRBV25-1 and TRBJ1-1; possibly TRBD1 for D (5 bases). Between the trimmed V and J ends, which lost 7 bases and 2 bases, there was a span of 11 bases. Looked up from germline, CDR1 is MGHDK and CDR2 is SYGVNS. The CDR3 is made up of 13 amino acids. CDR3 region: CASTHRTNTEAFF. DNA for the CDR3: TGTGCCAGCACCCACAGGACCAACACTGAAGCTTTCTTT.

This chain joins TRBV28 and TRBJ1-1; tentatively, D is TRBD1 (6 bases). The germline V gene encodes CDR1 MDHEN and CDR2 SYDVKM. This CDR3 is 13 amino acids long. Trimming removed 6 bases from V and 7 bases from J, with 15 bases in between. The CDR3 DNA sequence: TGTGCCAGCAGACACCCAGGGGCGGGTGAAGCTTTCTTT. Translating gives CASRHPGAGEAFF.

This clone showed up just a few times. V is TRBV13 and J is TRBJ2-7, with no clear D. Germline V gene lookup returns CDR1 PRHDT and CDR2 FYEKMQ (reference sequence). V lost 5 bases and J lost 7, with 15 bases in between. There are 13 residues in the CDR3. CDR3 sequence (DNA): TGTGCCAGCAGCCTTAGGCAGGCAGGTGAGCAGTACTTC. Its protein is CASSLRQAGEQYF. Filled out from reference TRBV13 and TRBJ2-7, the complete variable domain reads AAGVIQSPRHLIKEKRETATLKCYPIPRHDTVYWYQQGPGQDPQFLISFYEKMQSDKGSIPDRFSAQQFSDYHSELNMSSLELGDSALYFCASSLRQAGEQYFGPGTRLTVT.

The V call is TRBV7-9, the J call TRBJ1-1; 9 bases agree with TRBD1. CDR3 length: 17 amino acids. J was trimmed by 3 bases and V by 5 bases; bases with no gene match: 13. The germline V gene encodes CDR1 SEHNR and CDR2 FQNEAQ (reference sequence). The DNA of the CDR3 is TGTGCCAGCAGCCCCCACGCCGGGACAGGGATAGACACTGAAGCTTTCTTT. This translates into CASSPHAGTGIDTEAFF.

This clone showed up just a few times. The V gene is TRBV19, the J gene TRBJ2-4; D gene ambiguous. The CDR3 sequence is 15 residues long. The V gene lost 3 bases and the J gene lost 8 bases, with 17 bases spanning the gap. CDR1 is LNHDA and CDR2 is SQIVND in the germline V gene (reference sequence). The CDR3 sequence: CASSIPLQYQDIQYF. Here the CDR3 DNA reads TGTGCCAGTAGTATCCCCCTTCAATATCAGGACATTCAGTACTTC.

This chain connects TRBV4-3 to TRBJ1-2; 9 bases fit TRBD1. Germline V gene lookup returns CDR1 LGHNA and CDR2 YSLEER. The V and J ends lost 3 bases and 8 bases, in that order; junction bases with no gene match: 10. This CDR3 comprises 15 residues. The CDR3 spells CASSQDSGTGWGYTF. CDR3 in DNA: TGCGCCAGCAGCCAGGACTCCGGGACAGGGTGGGGCTACACCTTC.

The genes are TRBV6-1 and TRBJ2-7; 10 bases match TRBD1. V dropped 1 base and J dropped 2; count of bases not matched to a gene: 5. CDR3 length equals 16 residues. The germline V gene has CDR1 MNHNS and CDR2 SASEGT. CDR3 DNA sequence: TGTGCCAGCAGTGAAGGAGAGGGGACAGGGGCCTACGAGCAGTACTTC. This translates into CASSEGEGTGAYEQYF.

The rearrangement links TRBV29-1 to TRBJ1-1, with 7 positions matching TRBD1. Germline V gene sequence: CDR1 SQVTM, CDR2 ANQGSEA. The CDR3 is 13 residues long. Trimming cost V 6 bases and J 0 bases; bases outside gene matches: 4. As DNA, the CDR3 is TGCAGCGTAGCCGGGACAGTGAACACTGAAGCTTTCTTT. This codes for CSVAGTVNTEAFF.

This clone has only one observation. The CDR3 reads CASGLGQGGTEAFF. CDR3 bases: TGTGCTAGTGGACTCGGACAGGGGGGCACTGAAGCTTTCTTT. The J gene is TRBJ1-1, the V gene TRBV12-5; 10 bases match TRBD1. The V gene's germline CDR1 is LGHNT and CDR2 FRNRAP. The CDR3 runs to 14 residues. With V trimmed by 6 bases and J by 4 bases, 5 bases remained unmatched.

Only a few counts were recorded for this clone. The chain joins TRBV10-3 to TRBJ2-2, with 11 bases matching TRBD2. CDR1 ENHRY and CDR2 SYGVKD come from the germline V gene. With V trimmed by 4 bases and J by 0 bases, 4 bases remained unmatched. This CDR3 is 17 amino acids long. CDR3 residues: CAISGASGGPNTGELFF. CDR3 nucleotide sequence: TGTGCCATCAGTGGGGCTAGCGGGGGGCCGAACACCGGGGAGCTGTTTTTT.

This clone has a handful of counts. This sequence joins TRBV28 and TRBJ2-5, with 7 positions matching TRBD1. This CDR3 has 16 residues. With V trimmed by 5 bases and J by 5 bases, 14 bases remained unmatched. CDR1 and CDR2 from the germline V gene are MDHEN and SYDVKM. CDR3 DNA sequence: TGTGCCAGCAGTCAAGACAGGGACCGGGGAAGGGAGACCCAGTACTTC. Its protein product is CASSQDRDRGRETQYF.

The CDR3 region has the DNA TGTGCCAGCAGCCGCCCGGGACACCTATCCTACGAGCAGTACTTC. It codes for CASSRPGHLSYEQYF. This chain joins TRBV7-7 and TRBJ2-7, with D perhaps matching TRBD1 (6 bases). This CDR3 has 15 amino acids. Per the germline V gene, CDR1 is SSHAT and CDR2 is FNYEAQ (reference sequence). V lost 5 bases, J lost 1 base, and 15 bases lay in between. The full variable domain, with the rest looked up from reference TRBV7-7 and TRBJ2-7, is GAGVSQSPRYKVTKRGQDVTLRCDPISSHATLYWYQQALGQGPEFLTYFNYEAQPDKSGLPSDRFSAERPEGSISTLTIQRTEQRDSAMYRCASSRPGHLSYEQYFGPGTRLTVT.